A single sample is the source of the 13 T cell receptor beta chains below, sequenced in a study of T-cell memory formation after mild COVID-19. TCRdb processed the 5' RACE reads anew with MiXCR; each CDR3 protein has one entry. The sample consists of around 370,000 distinct CDR3 sequences, around 21% of them appearing once. Sequenced input: PBMCs or a T cell subset sorted from them (not recorded which). The source of these receptors is an adult woman who had mild COVID-19 (a few samples of this study predate the infection). Cell type and time point are not known.

V is TRBV20-1 and J is TRBJ2-1; 8 nucleotides agree with TRBD1. After removal of 7 bases from V and 2 bases from J, the junction contained 10 bases not matched to a gene. The V gene's germline CDR1 is DFQATT and CDR2 SNEGSKA (reference sequence). CDR3 length: 15 residues. Here the CDR3 reads CSEGRGPFPYNEQFF. The CDR3 DNA is TGCAGTGAGGGCAGGGGGCCGTTCCCCTACAATGAGCAGTTCTTC.

This clonotype came up a few times. The J gene is TRBJ2-2, the V gene TRBV11-3; D not resolved. The CDR3 sequence is 15 residues long. The V end was cut by 1 base, the J end by 0 bases, with 6 bases between. Germline-derived CDR1 and CDR2 are SGHNT and YENEEA. CDR3 in DNA: TGTGCCAGCAGCTTAGTCCGTTCGAACACCGGGGAGCTGTTTTTT. This translates into CASSLVRSNTGELFF. The entire variable domain, with the rest obtained from reference TRBV11-3 and TRBJ2-2, is as follows: EAGVVQSPRYKIIEKKQPVAFWCNPISGHNTLYWYLQNLGQGPELLIRYENEEAVDDSQLPKDRFSAERLKGVDSTLKIQPAELGDSAVYLCASSLVRSNTGELFFGEGSRLTVL.

The V call is TRBV4-1, the J call TRBJ2-2; 13 bases fit TRBD2. Germline assignment: CDR1 MGHRA and CDR2 YSYEKL. V gave up 3 bases and J gave up 6 bases; unmatched junction bases: 4. CDR3 length: 16 residues. DNA for the CDR3: TGCGCCAGCAGCCACGACACTAGCGGGGGGGCCGGGGAGCTGTTTTTT. This gives the protein CASSHDTSGGAGELFF.

This clonotype appeared a few times. The chain carries TRBV20-1 and TRBJ2-2, with 10 bases fitting TRBD2. Per germline, CDR1 DFQATT and CDR2 SNEGSKA (reference sequence). J was trimmed by 1 base and V by 0 bases; bases with no gene match: 2. This CDR3 has 16 residues. The chain's CDR3 is CSARDGLAENTGELFF. The CDR3 nucleotides read TGCAGTGCTAGAGATGGACTAGCGGAGAACACCGGGGAGCTGTTTTTT.

This clonotype was detected once. The gene calls are TRBV6-5 and TRBJ2-2; no firm D call. V was cut by 4 bases and J by 4 bases, with 16 bases left in between. The CDR3 consists of 16 residues. Germline CDR1 MNHEY, CDR2 SVGAGI. The DNA of the CDR3 is TGTGCCAGCAGTTCCATAGTTGGCTCAGTCACCGGGGAGCTGTTTTTT. Amino acids: CASSSIVGSVTGELFF.

In its sample, this clonotype was seen many times. The chain carries TRBV5-1 and TRBJ1-1; D gene uncertain. Germline CDR1 reads SGHRS; CDR2 reads YFSETQ. Trimming shortened V by 2 bases and J by 4 bases, and 9 bases separated the two germline ends. The CDR3 spans 13 residues. CDR3 region: CASSFAKTTEAFF. CDR3 in DNA: TGCGCCAGCAGCTTCGCAAAAACCACTGAAGCTTTCTTT.

This clonotype has only a few counts. This chain links TRBV27 with TRBJ2-7; D possibly corresponds to TRBD2 (5 bases). Germline V gene data show CDR1 as MNHEY and CDR2 as SMNVEV (reference sequence). CDR3 length: 13 amino acids. The V and J ends lost 7 bases and 2 bases respectively, with 12 bases between them. CDR3 nucleotides: TGTGCCAGCACCCCTCGGGGTACCTACGAGCAGTACTTC. Translated: CASTPRGTYEQYF.

Only a few counts were recorded for this clonotype. V is TRBV2 and J is TRBJ1-4; possible D gene TRBD1, 5 bases. CDR1 and CDR2 from the germline V gene are SNHLY and FYNNEI. The CDR3 has 14 residues. Trimming took 5 bases from V and 12 from J, leaving 19 bases between them. The CDR3 spells CASSTGIGAPELFF. The CDR3 nucleotides are TGTGCCAGCAGTACAGGAATCGGAGCGCCGGAACTGTTTTTT.

The chain uses TRBV19 and TRBJ1-1, with D possibly matching TRBD1 (5 bases). Per the germline V gene, CDR1 is LNHDA and CDR2 is SQIVND (reference sequence). V lost 3 bases and J lost 7, with 15 bases in between. The length of the CDR3 is 14 residues. The CDR3 reads CASSIPGRGGEAFF. CDR3 bases: TGTGCCAGTAGTATCCCCGGGAGGGGAGGTGAAGCTTTCTTT.

The CDR3 is CSSHIYRAYEQYF. As DNA, the CDR3 is TGCAGTTCCCATATCTACAGAGCCTACGAGCAGTACTTC. The chain is built from TRBV20-1 and TRBJ2-7; D call uncertain. The CDR3 has 13 residues. CDR1 DFQATT and CDR2 SNEGSKA come from the germline V gene (reference sequence). V was pared by 8 bases and J by 2 bases, with 16 bases between.

In this sample, this clonotype turned up many times. This chain joins TRBV7-2 and TRBJ2-1; 8 bases align to TRBD1. There are 16 residues in the CDR3. CDR1 is SGHTA, CDR2 FQGNSA, per germline. V was pared by 5 bases and J by 7 bases, with 13 bases of the junction left unmatched. The CDR3: CASSAQAGQGRNEQFF. CDR3 nucleotide sequence: TGTGCCAGCAGCGCGCAGGCTGGACAGGGAAGGAATGAGCAGTTCTTC.

The chain joins TRBV20-1 to TRBJ2-5; 9 nucleotides align to TRBD2. The V gene's germline CDR1 is DFQATT and CDR2 SNEGSKA (reference sequence). The CDR3 is 16 residues long. Unmatched junction bases numbered 6, after V lost 1 base and J lost 0 bases. Here the CDR3 reads CSARGTGGRDQETQYF. The CDR3 DNA is TGCAGTGCTAGAGGGACCGGCGGGAGGGACCAAGAGACCCAGTACTTC.

This clonotype was observed a few times. CDR3 coding DNA: TGTGCCAGTTGGGACAGCAATCAGCCCCAGCATTTT. Translating it yields CASWDSNQPQHF. The chain combines TRBV27 with TRBJ1-5, with TRBD1 as a possible D gene (5 bases). The ends were cut back, 9 bases at V and 1 base at J, with 7 bases in the middle. This CDR3 region has 12 residues. Germline V gene lookup returns CDR1 MNHEY and CDR2 SMNVEV (reference sequence).